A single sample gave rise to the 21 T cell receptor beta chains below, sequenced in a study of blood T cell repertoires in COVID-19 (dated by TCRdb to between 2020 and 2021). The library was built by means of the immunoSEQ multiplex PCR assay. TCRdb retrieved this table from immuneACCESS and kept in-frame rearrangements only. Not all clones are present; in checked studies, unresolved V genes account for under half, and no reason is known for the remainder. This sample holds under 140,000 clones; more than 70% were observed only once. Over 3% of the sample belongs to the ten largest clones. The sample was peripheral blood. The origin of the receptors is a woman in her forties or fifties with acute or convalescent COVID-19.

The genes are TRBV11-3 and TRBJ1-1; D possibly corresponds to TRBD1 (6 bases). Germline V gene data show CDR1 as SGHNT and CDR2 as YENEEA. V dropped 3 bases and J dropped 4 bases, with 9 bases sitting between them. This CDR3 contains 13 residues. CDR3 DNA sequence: TGTGCCAGCAGCTTGGGCAGGGGCACTGAAGCTTTCTTT. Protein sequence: CASSLGRGTEAFF.

CDR3 sequence (DNA): TGTGCCAGCAGGAAGGGGGAGATGGTAATGTACGAGCAGTACTTC. It specifies CASRKGEMVMYEQYF. J is TRBJ2-7 and V is TRBV6-5; D is perhaps TRBD1 (6 bases). The CDR3 extends over 15 amino acids. Per germline, CDR1 MNHEY and CDR2 SVGAGI. Trimming left V 6 bases short and J 4 bases short, with 19 bases between.

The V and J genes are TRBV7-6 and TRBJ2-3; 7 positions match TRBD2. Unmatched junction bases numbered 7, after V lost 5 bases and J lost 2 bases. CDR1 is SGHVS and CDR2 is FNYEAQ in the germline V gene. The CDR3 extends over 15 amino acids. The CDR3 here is CASSTRDYITDTQYF. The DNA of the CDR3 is TGTGCCAGCAGCACCCGGGACTACATCACAGATACGCAGTATTTT.

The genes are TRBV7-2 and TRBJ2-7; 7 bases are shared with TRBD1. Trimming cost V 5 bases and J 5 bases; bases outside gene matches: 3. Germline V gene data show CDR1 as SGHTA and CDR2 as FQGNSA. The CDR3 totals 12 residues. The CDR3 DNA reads TGTGCCAGCAGCCTCGACAGGGACGAGCAGTACTTC. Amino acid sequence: CASSLDRDEQYF.

In nucleotides, the CDR3 is TGTGCCAGCACTTTAGCGGGAGTTCGCGATGAGCAGTTCTTC. Its translation is CASTLAGVRDEQFF. The genes are TRBV6-6 and TRBJ2-1; TRBD2 matches at 9 bases. CDR3 length equals 14 residues. Germline V gene data show CDR1 as MNHNY and CDR2 as SVGAGI (reference sequence). Germline trimming cut 7 bases from V and 8 bases from J; bases unmatched to any gene: 9.

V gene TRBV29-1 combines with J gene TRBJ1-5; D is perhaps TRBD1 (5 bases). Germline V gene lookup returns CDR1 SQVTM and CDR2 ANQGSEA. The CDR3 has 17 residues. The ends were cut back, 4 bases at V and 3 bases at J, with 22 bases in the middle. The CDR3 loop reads CSVAPSFTGNNNQPQHF. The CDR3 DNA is TGCAGCGTTGCCCCATCCTTTACAGGAAATAACAATCAGCCCCAGCATTTT.

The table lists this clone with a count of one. The CDR3 DNA reads as TGTGCCAGCAGTTACGCGGCAGCTTCTAATGAAAAACTGTTTTTT. Its translation: CASSYAAASNEKLFF. The genes are TRBV6-5 and TRBJ1-4; D unclear. The CDR3 sequence is 15 residues long. The V gene's germline CDR1 is MNHEY and CDR2 SVGAGI. The germline V and J ends were trimmed by 2 bases and 3 bases, with 10 bases remaining between them.

CDR3 sequence reads: CASSWGDRGANVLTF. CDR3 sequence (DNA): TGTGCCAGCAGCTGGGGCGACAGGGGGGCCAACGTCCTGACTTTC. The chain has TRBV7-9 and TRBJ2-6; the D gene is possibly TRBD1 (6 bases). The CDR3 runs 15 residues. Trimming removed 4 bases at V and 4 bases at J, with 11 bases between. Germline V gives CDR1 SEHNR, CDR2 FQNEAQ (reference sequence).

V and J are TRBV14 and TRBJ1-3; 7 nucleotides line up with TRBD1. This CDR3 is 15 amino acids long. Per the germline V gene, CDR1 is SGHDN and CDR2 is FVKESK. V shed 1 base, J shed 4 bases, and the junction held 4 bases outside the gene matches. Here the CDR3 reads CASSQGQGLGNTIYF. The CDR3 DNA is TGTGCCAGCAGCCAAGGACAGGGCTTAGGAAACACCATATATTTT.

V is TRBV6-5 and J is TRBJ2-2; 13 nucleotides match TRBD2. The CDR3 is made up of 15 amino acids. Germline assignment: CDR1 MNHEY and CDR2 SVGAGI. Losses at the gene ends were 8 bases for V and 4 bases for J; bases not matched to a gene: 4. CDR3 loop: CASGGLAGLTGELFF. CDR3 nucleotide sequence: TGTGCCAGCGGGGGACTAGCGGGACTCACCGGGGAGCTGTTTTTT.

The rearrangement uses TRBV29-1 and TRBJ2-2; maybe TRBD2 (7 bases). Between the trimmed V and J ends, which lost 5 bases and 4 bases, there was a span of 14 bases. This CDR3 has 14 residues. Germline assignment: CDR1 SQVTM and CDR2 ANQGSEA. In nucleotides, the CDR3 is TGCAGCGTTCAAAGCCGGGGGGCCACCGGGGAGCTGTTTTTT. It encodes CSVQSRGATGELFF.

The CDR3 region is CASKDRPGTQYF. In DNA, the CDR3 is TGTGCCAGTAAGGACAGACCCGGGACCCAGTACTTC. The genes are TRBV19 and TRBJ2-5; D may be TRBD1 (6 bases). The CDR3 consists of 12 residues. V lost 7 bases to trimming and J lost 7 bases, with 13 bases between them. Germline CDR1 and CDR2: LNHDA and SQIVND (reference sequence).

The CDR3 is CASQRGSTEAFF. As DNA, the CDR3 is TGTGCCAGCCAACGGGGGAGCACTGAAGCTTTCTTT. The rearrangement uses TRBV6-5 and TRBJ1-1; a weak D match, TRBD1 (5 bases). CDR1 is MNHEY and CDR2 is SVGAGI in the germline V gene. V was trimmed by 8 bases and J by 4 bases, leaving 11 bases between them. This CDR3 comprises 12 residues.

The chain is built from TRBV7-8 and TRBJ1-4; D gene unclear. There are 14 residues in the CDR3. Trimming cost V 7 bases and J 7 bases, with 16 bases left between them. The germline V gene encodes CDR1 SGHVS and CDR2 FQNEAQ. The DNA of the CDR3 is TGTGCCAGCAAAGATCGCGAGACGGGTGAAAAACTGTTTTTT. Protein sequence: CASKDRETGEKLFF.

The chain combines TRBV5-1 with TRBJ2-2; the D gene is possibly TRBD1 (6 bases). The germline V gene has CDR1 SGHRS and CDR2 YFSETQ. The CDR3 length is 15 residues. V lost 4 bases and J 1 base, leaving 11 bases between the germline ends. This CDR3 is CASSLPGQNTGELFF. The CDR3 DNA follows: TGCGCCAGCAGCCTGCCGGGACAGAACACCGGGGAGCTGTTTTTT.

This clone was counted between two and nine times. CDR3: CATSDWQGIWVDEQYF. The CDR3, as DNA: TGTGCCACCAGTGATTGGCAGGGAATCTGGGTGGACGAGCAGTACTTC. This chain connects TRBV24-1 to TRBJ2-7, with a tentative D call TRBD1 (5 bases). Germline V CDR1 and CDR2: KGHDR, SFDVKD. Trimming pared 2 bases from V and 5 bases from J, leaving 18 bases between. This CDR3 contains 16 residues.

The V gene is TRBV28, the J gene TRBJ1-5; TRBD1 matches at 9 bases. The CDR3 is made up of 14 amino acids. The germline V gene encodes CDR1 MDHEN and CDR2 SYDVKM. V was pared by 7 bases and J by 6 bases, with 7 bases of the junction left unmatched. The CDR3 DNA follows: TGTGCCAGCAATACAGGGGGCTGGAGTCAGCCCCAGCATTTT. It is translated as CASNTGGWSQPQHF.

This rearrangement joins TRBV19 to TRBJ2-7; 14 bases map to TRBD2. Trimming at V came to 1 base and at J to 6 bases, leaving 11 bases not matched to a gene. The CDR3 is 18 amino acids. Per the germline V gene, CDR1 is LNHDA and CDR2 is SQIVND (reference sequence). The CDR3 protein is CASSIGGATSGRVFEQYF. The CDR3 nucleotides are TGTGCCAGTAGTATAGGAGGGGCGACTAGCGGGAGGGTCTTCGAGCAGTACTTC.

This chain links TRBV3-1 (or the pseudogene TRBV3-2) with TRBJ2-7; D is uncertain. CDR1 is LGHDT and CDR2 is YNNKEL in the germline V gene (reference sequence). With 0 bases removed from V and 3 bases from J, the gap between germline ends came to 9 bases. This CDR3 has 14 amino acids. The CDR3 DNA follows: TGTGCCAGCAGCCAAGACAGTAGAGGCTACGAGCAGTACTTC. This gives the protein CASSQDSRGYEQYF.

CDR3 nucleotide sequence: TGTGCCAGCAGTTTGACAGCTAACTATGGCTACACCTTC. Residues: CASSLTANYGYTF. The chain carries TRBV6-5 and TRBJ1-2, with a weak D call TRBD1 (5 bases). V was trimmed by 4 bases and J by 0 bases, leaving 6 bases between them. The CDR3 is 13 residues long. CDR1 MNHEY and CDR2 SVGAGI come from the germline V gene.

The CDR3 nucleotides read TGTGCCAGCAGTCGACAGGGAGTCTCCTACGAGCAGTACTTC. This gives the protein CASSRQGVSYEQYF. The V and J genes are TRBV27 and TRBJ2-7, with 7 bases lining up with TRBD1. The V segment lost 5 bases and the J segment 0 bases; nucleotides outside the gene matches: 4. The germline gives CDR1 MNHEY, CDR2 SMNVEV (reference sequence). This CDR3 region has 14 residues.